These T cell receptor beta chains were read from a single sample in a study of technical replicates of blood from a few donors. The data were produced by immunoSEQ multiplex PCR, yet TCRdb's version contains in-frame clones alone and is incomplete. The sample yields over 50,000 clones, roughly 94% seen once. Sample: T cells isolated from PBMCs. Receptor source: a human donor in good health. The conserved cysteine and the conserved F or W are not part of the CDR3 here. The order of the fields is V gene, CDR3 length, J gene, CDR3 protein.

v_gene: TRBV18; len: 12; j_gene: TRBJ2-7; CDR3aa: ASREGQTSYEQY
v_gene: TRBV5-1; len: 13; j_gene: TRBJ2-1; CDR3aa: ASSSLAGGVDEQF
v_gene: TRBV12-5; len: 8; j_gene: TRBJ1-3; CDR3aa: ASTGNTIY
v_gene: TRBV28; len: 13; j_gene: TRBJ1-1; CDR3aa: ASSFFAGENTEAF
v_gene: TRBV5-1; len: 16; j_gene: TRBJ2-2; CDR3aa: ASSSTSGRALYTGELF
v_gene: TRBV5-6; len: 10; j_gene: TRBJ1-1; CDR3aa: ASSLTGAEAF
v_gene: TRBV29-1; len: 11; j_gene: TRBJ1-3; CDR3aa: SVMGRLGNTIY
v_gene: TRBV28; len: 12; j_gene: TRBJ2-2; CDR3aa: ASSLPSGTGELF
v_gene: TRBV15; len: 17; j_gene: TRBJ2-5; CDR3aa: ATSINRGLTGSWEETQY
v_gene: TRBV9; len: 12; j_gene: TRBJ1-5; CDR3aa: ASSGGQGGQPQH
v_gene: TRBV11-1; len: 14; j_gene: TRBJ1-1; CDR3aa: ASSLAPWRGNTEAF
v_gene: TRBV7-9; len: 14; j_gene: TRBJ2-2; CDR3aa: ANPPRDRAPAGELF
v_gene: TRBV7-6; len: 10; j_gene: TRBJ2-7; CDR3aa: ASSSQDYEQY
v_gene: TRBV5-1; len: 12; j_gene: TRBJ1-2; CDR3aa: ASSLAVENYGYT
v_gene: TRBV7-9; len: 13; j_gene: TRBJ2-7; CDR3aa: ASSLAPGHRYEQY
v_gene: TRBV9; len: 12; j_gene: TRBJ1-2; CDR3aa: ASSSAGLVYGYT
v_gene: TRBV18; len: 12; j_gene: TRBJ2-7; CDR3aa: ASSSTSDSYEQY
v_gene: TRBV5-1; len: 10; j_gene: TRBJ2-7; CDR3aa: ASSAGAHEQY
v_gene: TRBV9; len: 13; j_gene: TRBJ2-2; CDR3aa: ASSVDGSITGELF
v_gene: TRBV6-5; len: 11; j_gene: TRBJ2-3; CDR3aa: ASSANLLDTQY
v_gene: TRBV6-5; len: 13; j_gene: TRBJ2-7; CDR3aa: ASSYFGTSGNEQY
v_gene: TRBV10-3; len: 16; j_gene: TRBJ1-3; CDR3aa: AISDGTGRGSGRNTIY
v_gene: TRBV5-1; len: 16; j_gene: TRBJ2-3; CDR3aa: ASSSPRLSGRGTDTQY
v_gene: TRBV9; len: 12; j_gene: TRBJ2-1; CDR3aa: ASSLSGGNNEQF
v_gene: TRBV28; len: 14; j_gene: TRBJ2-3; CDR3aa: ASTSGQGYPTDTQY
v_gene: TRBV5-1; len: 16; j_gene: TRBJ2-1; CDR3aa: ASSLPSPKNRAWNEQF
v_gene: TRBV11-2; len: 13; j_gene: TRBJ2-7; CDR3aa: ASSLERKSTYEQY
v_gene: TRBV5-1; len: 14; j_gene: TRBJ1-4; CDR3aa: ASSLWGRATNEKLF
v_gene: TRBV10-1; len: 11; j_gene: TRBJ2-7; CDR3aa: ASSLGRGYEQY
v_gene: TRBV7-9; len: 12; j_gene: TRBJ1-1; CDR3aa: ASSLQGAQTEAF
v_gene: TRBV28; len: 17; j_gene: TRBJ2-1; CDR3aa: ASSYETGGLRVSYNEQF